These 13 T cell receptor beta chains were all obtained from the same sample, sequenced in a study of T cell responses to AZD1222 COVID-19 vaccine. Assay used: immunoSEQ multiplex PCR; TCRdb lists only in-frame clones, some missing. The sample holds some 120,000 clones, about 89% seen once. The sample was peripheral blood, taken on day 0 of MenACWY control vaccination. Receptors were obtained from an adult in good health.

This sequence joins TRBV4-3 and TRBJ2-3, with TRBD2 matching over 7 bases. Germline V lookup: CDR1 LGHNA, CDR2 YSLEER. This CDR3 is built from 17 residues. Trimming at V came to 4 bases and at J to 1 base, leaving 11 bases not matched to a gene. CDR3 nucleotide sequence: TGCGCCAGCAGCCTCCAGCCCCGGGGAGGGGGCACAGATACGCAGTATTTT. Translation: CASSLQPRGGGTDTQYF.

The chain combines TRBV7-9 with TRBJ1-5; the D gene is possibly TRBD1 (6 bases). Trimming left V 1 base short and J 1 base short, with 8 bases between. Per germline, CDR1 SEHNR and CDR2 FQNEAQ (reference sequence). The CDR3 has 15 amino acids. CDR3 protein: CASSLGTGSNQPQHF. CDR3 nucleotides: TGTGCCAGCAGCTTAGGAACAGGGAGCAATCAGCCCCAGCATTTT.

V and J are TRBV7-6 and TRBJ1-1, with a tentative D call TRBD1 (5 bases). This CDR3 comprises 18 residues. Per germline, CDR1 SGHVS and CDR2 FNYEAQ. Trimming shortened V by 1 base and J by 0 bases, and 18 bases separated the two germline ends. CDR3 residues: CASSLGGTVWPVNTEAFF. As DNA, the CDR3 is TGTGCCAGCAGCTTAGGGGGGACGGTGTGGCCCGTGAACACTGAAGCTTTCTTT.

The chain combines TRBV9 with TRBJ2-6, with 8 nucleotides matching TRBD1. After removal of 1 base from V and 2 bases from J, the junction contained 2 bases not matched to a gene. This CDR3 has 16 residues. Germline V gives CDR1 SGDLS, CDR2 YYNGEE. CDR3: CASSVSTGAGANVLTF. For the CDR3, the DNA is TGTGCCAGCAGCGTATCGACAGGGGCTGGGGCCAACGTCCTGACTTTC.

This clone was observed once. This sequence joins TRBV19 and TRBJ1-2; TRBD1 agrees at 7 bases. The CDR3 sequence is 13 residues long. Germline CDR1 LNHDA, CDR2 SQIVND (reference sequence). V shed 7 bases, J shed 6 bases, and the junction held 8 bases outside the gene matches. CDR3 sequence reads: CASIPRDRDGYTF. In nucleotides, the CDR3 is TGTGCCAGTATCCCCAGGGACAGAGATGGCTACACCTTC. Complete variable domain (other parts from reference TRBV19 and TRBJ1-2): DGGITQSPKYLFRKEGQNVTLSCEQNLNHDAMYWYRQDPGQGLRLIYYSQIVNDFQKGDIAEGYSVSREKKESFPLTVTSAQKNPTAFYLCASIPRDRDGYTFGSGTRLTVV.

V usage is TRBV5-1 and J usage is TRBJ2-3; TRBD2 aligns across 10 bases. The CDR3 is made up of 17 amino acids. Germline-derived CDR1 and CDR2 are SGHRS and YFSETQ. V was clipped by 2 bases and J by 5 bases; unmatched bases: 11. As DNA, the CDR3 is TGCGCCAGCAGCTTAACCGTAGCGGGAGGACTGGAAGATACGCAGTATTTT. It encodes CASSLTVAGGLEDTQYF.

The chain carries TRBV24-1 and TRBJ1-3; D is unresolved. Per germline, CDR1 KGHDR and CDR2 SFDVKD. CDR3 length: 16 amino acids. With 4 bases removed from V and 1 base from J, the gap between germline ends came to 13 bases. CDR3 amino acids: CATSEQSSWSGNTIYF. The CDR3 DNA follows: TGTGCCACCAGTGAGCAGTCGAGCTGGTCTGGAAACACCATATATTTT.

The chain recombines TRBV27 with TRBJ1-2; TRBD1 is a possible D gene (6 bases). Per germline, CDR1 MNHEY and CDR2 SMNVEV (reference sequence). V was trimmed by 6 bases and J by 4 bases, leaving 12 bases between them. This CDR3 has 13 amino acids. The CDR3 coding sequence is TGTGCCAGCAGCTTGAACAGGGTCTATGGCTACACCTTC. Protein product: CASSLNRVYGYTF.

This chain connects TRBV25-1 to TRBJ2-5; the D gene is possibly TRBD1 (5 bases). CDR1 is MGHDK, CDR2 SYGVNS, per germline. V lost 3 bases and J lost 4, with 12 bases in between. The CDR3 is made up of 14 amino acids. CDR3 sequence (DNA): TGTGCCAGCAGTGATCCAGGCAGGGTAGAGACCCAGTACTTC. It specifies CASSDPGRVETQYF.

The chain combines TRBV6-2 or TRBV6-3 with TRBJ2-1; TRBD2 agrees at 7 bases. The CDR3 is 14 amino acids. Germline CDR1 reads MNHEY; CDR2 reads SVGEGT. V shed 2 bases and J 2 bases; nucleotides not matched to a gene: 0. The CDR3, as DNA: TGTGCCAGCAGTTACCGGGGGGCCTACAATGAGCAGTTCTTC. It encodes CASSYRGAYNEQFF.

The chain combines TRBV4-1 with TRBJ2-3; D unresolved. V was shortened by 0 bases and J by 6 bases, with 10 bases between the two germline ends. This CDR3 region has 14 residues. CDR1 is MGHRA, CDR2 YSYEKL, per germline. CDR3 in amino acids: CASSQDQSSDTQYF. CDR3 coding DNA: TGCGCCAGCAGCCAAGATCAAAGCTCTGATACGCAGTATTTT.

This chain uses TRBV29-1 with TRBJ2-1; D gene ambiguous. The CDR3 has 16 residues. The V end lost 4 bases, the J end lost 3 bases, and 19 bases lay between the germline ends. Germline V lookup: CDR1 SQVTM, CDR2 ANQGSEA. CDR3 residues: CSVGQDEEADYNEQFF. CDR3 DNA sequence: TGCAGCGTTGGTCAGGACGAAGAGGCCGACTACAATGAGCAGTTCTTC.

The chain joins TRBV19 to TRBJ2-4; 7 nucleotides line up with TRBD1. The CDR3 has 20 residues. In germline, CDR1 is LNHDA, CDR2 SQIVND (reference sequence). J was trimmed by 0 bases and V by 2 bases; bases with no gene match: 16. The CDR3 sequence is CASSIRGPGQRDLAKNIQYF. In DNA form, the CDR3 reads TGTGCCAGTAGTATAAGAGGCCCGGGACAGAGAGACTTAGCCAAAAACATTCAGTACTTC. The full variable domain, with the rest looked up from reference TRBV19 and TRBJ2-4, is DGGITQSPKYLFRKEGQNVTLSCEQNLNHDAMYWYRQDPGQGLRLIYYSQIVNDFQKGDIAEGYSVSREKKESFPLTVTSAQKNPTAFYLCASSIRGPGQRDLAKNIQYFGAGTRLSVL.